This T cell receptor beta chain was identified in a study of T cell responses to AZD1222 COVID-19 vaccine. This clone was counted a few times. Sequencing used immunoSEQ multiplex PCR; TCRdb keeps in-frame clones, though not all of them. Here the sample spans under 150,000 clones, over 75% being singletons. The starting material was peripheral blood, obtained on day 0 of AZD1222 vaccination. The TCR comes from an adult in good health.

As DNA, the CDR3 is TGTGCCAGCAGTTTATTTTATAATGGTAATTCACCCCTCCACTTT. Protein sequence: CASSLFYNGNSPLHF. This chain uses TRBV27 with TRBJ1-6; no clear D. Trimming shortened V by 1 base and J by 6 bases, and 10 bases separated the two germline ends. This CDR3 is built from 15 residues. CDR1 and CDR2 from the germline V gene are MNHEY and SMNVEV (reference sequence).